A single sample gave rise to the 23 T cell receptor beta chains below, sequenced in a study of cytomegalovirus exposure and HLA in healthy donors. 13 Jbeta primers and 60 Vbeta primers were used for the PCR. Method: immunoSEQ multiplex PCR; TCRdb's copy keeps in-frame clones and lacks some. The sample contains about 110,000 clones, around 70% of which appear only once. The sample was PBMCs. The source of these receptors is a man younger than 40 in good health and CMV-seropositive.

This clone has a count of ten or more. The V call is TRBV2, the J call TRBJ2-1; TRBD1 aligns across 8 bases. J lost 9 bases, V lost 6 bases, and 10 bases had no gene match. There are 14 residues in the CDR3. CDR1 is SNHLY, CDR2 FYNNEI, per germline. The CDR3 is CASSVEDRASEQFF. The CDR3 region has the DNA TGTGCCAGCAGCGTGGAGGACAGGGCCAGTGAGCAGTTCTTC.

This clone occurred a few times. The rearrangement uses TRBV19 and TRBJ2-7; 7 bases are a match to TRBD1. The J segment lost 6 bases and the V segment lost 5 bases, leaving 7 bases of the junction unmatched. CDR1 LNHDA and CDR2 SQIVND come from the germline V gene (reference sequence). This CDR3 comprises 13 residues. The CDR3, as DNA: TGTGCCAGTAGTCCCGACAGGGCGCGCGAGCAGTACTTC. It encodes CASSPDRAREQYF.

This chain links TRBV7-9 with TRBJ1-4, with a possible D match to TRBD1 (5 bases). The germline V gene encodes CDR1 SEHNR and CDR2 FQNEAQ (reference sequence). The CDR3 length is 12 residues. The CDR3 spells CSAGWLNEKLFF. The DNA for the CDR3 is TGTTCCGCAGGGTGGCTTAATGAAAAACTGTTTTTT. Based on the CDR3 plus reference TRBV7-9 and TRBJ1-4, the full variable domain is DTGVSQNPRHKITKRGQNVTFRCDPISEHNRLYWYRQTLGQGPEFLTYFQNEAQLEKSRLLSDRFSAERPKGSFSTLEIQRTEQGDSAMYLCSAGWLNEKLFFGSGTQLSVL.

The J gene is TRBJ1-1, the V gene TRBV19, with D possibly matching TRBD1 (5 bases). This CDR3 has 13 residues. Trimming removed 7 bases at V and 4 bases at J, with 13 bases between. Germline loops: CDR1 LNHDA, CDR2 SQIVND (reference sequence). This CDR3 reads CASNSLGGTEAFF. DNA for the CDR3: TGTGCCAGTAACTCCCTGGGGGGCACTGAAGCTTTCTTT.

The rearrangement links TRBV11-2 to TRBJ2-3, with 7 nucleotides matching TRBD2. CDR1 SGHAT and CDR2 FQNNGV come from the germline V gene. The CDR3 extends over 15 amino acids. Losses at the gene ends were 5 bases for V and 3 bases for J; bases not matched to a gene: 8. The CDR3 loop is CASSPGGGLTDTQYF. The CDR3 coding sequence is TGTGCCAGCAGCCCTGGGGGGGGATTGACAGATACGCAGTATTTT.

About this clone itself: A junction boundary mismatches the germline segment, possibly from a read error. This chain joins TRBV7-2 and TRBJ2-2; D may be TRBD2 (6 bases). Germline assignment: CDR1 SGHTA and CDR2 FQGNSA. The CDR3 loop spans 15 amino acids. The CDR3 region is CASRLGDFSTGELFF. The DNA for the CDR3 is TGTGCCAGCAGATTAGGGGACTTCTCCACCGGGGAGCTGTTTTTT.

The chain has TRBV7-2 and TRBJ1-5, with D perhaps TRBD1 (6 bases). The CDR3 length is 14 residues. The V end was cut by 1 base, the J end by 7 bases, with 11 bases between. Germline CDR1 SGHTA, CDR2 FQGNSA. The CDR3: CASSLVNRDQPQHF. Here the CDR3 DNA reads TGTGCCAGCAGCTTAGTAAACAGGGACCAGCCCCAGCATTTT. Complete variable domain (other parts from reference TRBV7-2 and TRBJ1-5): GAGVSQSPSNKVTEKGKDVELRCDPISGHTALYWYRQSLGQGLEFLIYFQGNSAPDKSGLPSDRFSAERTGGSVSTLTIQRTQQEDSAVYLCASSLVNRDQPQHFGDGTRLSIL.

J is TRBJ2-7 and V is TRBV4-2; TRBD1 might be the D (5 bases). This CDR3 comprises 13 residues. Trimming took 4 bases from V and 6 from J, leaving 13 bases between them. Germline V gene data show CDR1 as LGHNA and CDR2 as YNFKEQ. CDR3 nucleotides: TGTGCCAGCAGCCCTCCCCTAGGGGCCGAGCAGTACTTC. It translates to CASSPPLGAEQYF.

The CDR3 DNA is TGTGCCTGGAGTACCGGGACGGGGGATTCACCCCTCCACTTT. Translating it yields CAWSTGTGDSPLHF. V gene TRBV30 combines with J gene TRBJ1-6; D is perhaps TRBD1 (5 bases). The CDR3 runs 14 residues. Germline loops: CDR1 GTSNPN, CDR2 SVGIG (reference sequence). Trimming shortened V by 2 bases and J by 8 bases, and 13 bases separated the two germline ends.

The chain uses TRBV11-2 and TRBJ1-2, with D perhaps TRBD1 (5 bases). The CDR3 is 15 residues long. CDR1 SGHAT and CDR2 FQNNGV come from the germline V gene. Trimming removed 4 bases from V and 0 bases from J, with 12 bases in between. This chain's CDR3 is CASSYGGTPNYGYTF. The DNA for the CDR3 is TGTGCCAGCAGCTACGGGGGGACGCCTAACTATGGCTACACCTTC.

This clone appeared a single time. J is TRBJ2-7 and V is TRBV18; 11 nucleotides line up with TRBD2. V lost 4 bases and J lost 7; bases outside the gene matches: 9. The CDR3 spans 15 residues. Germline V gives CDR1 KGHSH, CDR2 LQKENI. DNA of the CDR3: TGTGCCAGCTCACTCCATAGCGGGGGGGCCGGTGAGCAGTACTTC. Translation gives CASSLHSGGAGEQYF.

The chain recombines TRBV28 with TRBJ1-4, with a weak D call TRBD1 (5 bases). This CDR3 comprises 17 residues. The V end lost 5 bases, the J end lost 7 bases, and 23 bases lay between the germline ends. Per the germline V gene, CDR1 is MDHEN and CDR2 is SYDVKM. The CDR3 nucleotides read TGTGCCAGCAGTACCCGGGGGAAGGCTAGTATGGCTGAAAAACTGTTTTTT. Amino acids: CASSTRGKASMAEKLFF.

The CDR3 region has the DNA TGCAGCGTTCTCCCCTCTGGGGCCAACGTCCTGACTTTC. Translated, it gives CSVLPSGANVLTF. The V call is TRBV29-1, the J call TRBJ2-6; D is unresolved. The CDR3 spans 13 residues. Trimming took off 5 bases at V and 0 bases at J, with 5 bases between the two ends. The germline V gene has CDR1 SQVTM and CDR2 ANQGSEA.

The chain links TRBV5-1 to TRBJ2-7; 8 bases map to TRBD1. Losses at the gene ends were 4 bases for V and 6 bases for J; bases not matched to a gene: 12. The germline CDR1 and CDR2 sequences are SGHRS and YFSETQ. The CDR3 has 15 residues. As DNA, the CDR3 is TGCGCCAGCAGCACTGACAGGGGCTCTCTCGGCGAGCAGTACTTC. Translating it yields CASSTDRGSLGEQYF. The entire variable domain, with the rest obtained from reference TRBV5-1 and TRBJ2-7, is as follows: KAGVTQTPRYLIKTRGQQVTLSCSPISGHRSVSWYQQTPGQGLQFLFEYFSETQRNKGNFPGRFSGRQFSNSRSEMNVSTLELGDSALYLCASSTDRGSLGEQYFGPGTRLTVT.

The rearrangement joins TRBV28 to TRBJ1-1, with unresolved D. V was clipped by 0 bases and J by 1 base, with 12 bases between them. Germline assignment: CDR1 MDHEN and CDR2 SYDVKM. The CDR3 has 16 amino acids. The CDR3 reads CASSLWGDVSNTEAFF. CDR3 in DNA: TGTGCCAGCAGTTTATGGGGAGATGTCTCGAACACTGAAGCTTTCTTT.

V and J are TRBV5-1 and TRBJ2-5; the match to TRBD2 covers 10 bases. V lost 4 bases, J lost 4 bases, and 7 bases stayed unmatched. This CDR3 is 15 amino acids long. In germline, CDR1 is SGHRS, CDR2 YFSETQ. The CDR3 DNA sequence: TGCGCCAGCAGCCTGCTAGCGGGGGAGTCAGAGACCCAGTACTTC. Amino acids: CASSLLAGESETQYF.

V usage is TRBV29-1 and J usage is TRBJ1-2; D possibly corresponds to TRBD1 (5 bases). Trimming cost V 6 bases and J 2 bases, with 16 bases left between them. Germline values: CDR1 SQVTM, CDR2 ANQGSEA. CDR3 size: 14 residues. This chain's CDR3 is CSVIAQESNYGYTF. CDR3 nucleotides: TGCAGCGTCATCGCACAGGAGTCAAACTATGGCTACACCTTC.

The chain carries TRBV5-5 and TRBJ2-5; 7 bases map to TRBD1. V shed 0 bases and J 3 bases; nucleotides not matched to a gene: 8. Looked up from germline, CDR1 is SGHKS and CDR2 is YYEKEE (reference sequence). The CDR3 has 16 residues. This CDR3 reads CASSLAPGTAKETQYF. The CDR3 DNA follows: TGTGCCAGCAGCTTGGCCCCTGGGACAGCCAAAGAGACCCAGTACTTC.

The gene calls are TRBV7-6 and TRBJ1-6; tentatively, D is TRBD1 (6 bases). Trimming removed 2 bases from V and 7 bases from J, with 18 bases in between. Germline loops: CDR1 SGHVS, CDR2 FNYEAQ. The CDR3 sequence is 17 residues long. CDR3 loop: CASSLSMSGGGNSPLHF. The CDR3 DNA reads TGTGCCAGCAGCTTAAGTATGTCGGGGGGCGGGAATTCACCCCTCCACTTT. Variable domain in full (rest from reference TRBV7-6 and TRBJ1-6): GAGVSQSPRYKVTKRGQDVALRCDPISGHVSLYWYRQALGQGPEFLTYFNYEAQQDKSGLPNDRFSAERPEGSISTLTIQRTEQRDSAMYRCASSLSMSGGGNSPLHFGNGTRLTVT.

V is TRBV10-3 and J is TRBJ2-7; TRBD1 matches 10 bases. J lost 5 bases, V lost 4 bases, and 5 bases had no gene match. CDR3 size: 14 residues. The germline V gene has CDR1 ENHRY and CDR2 SYGVKD. The CDR3 is CAISGQTGGDEQYF. The CDR3 DNA reads TGTGCCATCAGTGGCCAGACAGGGGGCGACGAGCAGTACTTC.

This chain connects TRBV11-2 to TRBJ2-5; 9 bases match TRBD2. Germline values: CDR1 SGHAT, CDR2 FQNNGV. The V and J ends lost 5 bases and 5 bases, in that order; junction bases with no gene match: 9. This CDR3 comprises 15 residues. The CDR3 DNA follows: TGTGCCAGCAGCCAAGAGGCGGGGGGGTCGGAGACCCAGTACTTC. Amino acids: CASSQEAGGSETQYF.

This chain joins TRBV6-5 and TRBJ1-6; D not resolved. Germline CDR1 reads MNHEY; CDR2 reads SVGAGI. V shed 8 bases and J shed 7 bases, with 12 bases lying between them. The CDR3 sequence is 13 residues long. The CDR3: CASGSLPNSPLHF. As DNA, the CDR3 is TGTGCCAGCGGGAGCCTTCCCAATTCACCCCTCCACTTT.

The chain combines TRBV7-2 with TRBJ2-7; 14 bases line up with TRBD2. Germline CDR1 is SGHTA and CDR2 is FQGNSA. Germline trimming cut 3 bases from V and 2 bases from J; bases unmatched to any gene: 0. This CDR3 has 15 amino acids. This chain's CDR3 is CASSLTSGGAYEQYF. The CDR3 DNA is TGTGCCAGCAGCTTGACTAGCGGGGGGGCCTACGAGCAGTACTTC.